Shown below are 12 T cell receptor beta chains from a single sample sequenced in a study of shared clonotypes between healthy human individuals. TCRdb's copy holds only in-frame clones and misses some; the assay was immunoSEQ multiplex PCR. The sample includes nearly 2 million clones, about 95% of them seen just once. CD45RO-negative, CCR7-selected cells formed the naive CD8 fraction, which excluded terminally differentiated effector memory CD45RA+ cells. Input material: naive CD8+ T cells sorted from blood. The source of these receptors is a man younger than 30 in good health.

V usage is TRBV2 and J usage is TRBJ2-7; 8 nucleotides align to TRBD2. CDR3 size: 15 residues. CDR1 and CDR2 (germline): SNHLY, FYNNEI. V shed 3 bases, J shed 6 bases, and the junction held 10 bases outside the gene matches. The CDR3 DNA follows: TGTGCCAGCAGTGAGTCAAGCGGGAGTTCAGCCGAGCAGTACTTC. The encoded protein is CASSESSGSSAEQYF.

This clone occurred once. The gene calls are TRBV7-9 and TRBJ2-5; D gene unclear. The V end was cut by 0 bases, the J end by 5 bases, with 13 bases between. Per germline, CDR1 SEHNR and CDR2 FQNEAQ (reference sequence). This CDR3 contains 15 residues. This CDR3 is CASSLAITEGETQYF. CDR3 DNA: TGTGCCAGCAGCTTAGCGATAACAGAAGGTGAGACCCAGTACTTC.

This chain joins TRBV9 and TRBJ2-3; TRBD2 might be the D (6 bases). Germline values: CDR1 SGDLS, CDR2 YYNGEE. Trimming took off 0 bases at V and 3 bases at J, with 17 bases between the two ends. The CDR3 totals 17 residues. CDR3 nucleotide sequence: TGTGCCAGCAGCGTAGAGTCACTAGCAGACCTGACAGATACGCAGTATTTT. Translation gives CASSVESLADLTDTQYF.

This sequence joins TRBV7-2 and TRBJ1-5; D unclear. Trimming stripped 1 base from V and 3 bases from J, with 13 bases between. Germline CDR1 SGHTA, CDR2 FQGNSA. This CDR3 spans 16 amino acids. CDR3 sequence reads: CASSLGLGGNNQPQHF. The CDR3 DNA is TGTGCCAGCAGCTTAGGGCTCGGAGGGAACAATCAGCCCCAGCATTTT.

Notes on this clone: The same CDR3 also results from other DNA sequences found in this sample. The CDR3 protein is CASSQDAGGYEQYF. The DNA of the CDR3 is TGCGCCAGCAGCCAAGATGCCGGGGGCTACGAGCAGTACTTC. This chain links TRBV4-3 with TRBJ2-7, with a weak D call TRBD2 (6 bases). Germline CDR1 is LGHNA and CDR2 is YSLEER. Trimming left V 0 bases short and J 3 bases short, with 9 bases between. This CDR3 contains 14 residues.

The chain recombines TRBV7-8 with TRBJ1-1; D gene ambiguous. Looked up from germline, CDR1 is SGHVS and CDR2 is FQNEAQ. Trimming removed 7 bases from V and 1 base from J, with 19 bases in between. The CDR3 loop spans 16 amino acids. The CDR3 bases are TGTGCCAGCAACGACCTCGTCTACGAGGCGAACACTGAAGCTTTCTTT. It yields the protein CASNDLVYEANTEAFF. The complete variable domain, with remaining parts taken from reference TRBV7-8 and TRBJ1-1, reads GAGVSQSPRYKVAKRGQDVALRCDPISGHVSLFWYQQALGQGPEFLTYFQNEAQLDKSGLPSDRFFAERPEGSVSTLKIQRTQQEDSAVYLCASNDLVYEANTEAFFGQGTRLTVV.

V is TRBV27 and J is TRBJ1-5; TRBD1 matches 7 bases. From germline, CDR1 is MNHEY and CDR2 SMNVEV (reference sequence). The junction had 13 bases not matched to a gene; V was cut back by 6 bases and J by 5 bases. The CDR3 has 16 residues. The CDR3 is CASSTLPTDRDQPQHF. The DNA for the CDR3 is TGTGCCAGCAGCACACTACCGACCGACAGGGATCAGCCCCAGCATTTT.

The chain recombines TRBV18 with TRBJ1-4, with a tentative D call TRBD1 (6 bases). Trimming cost V 3 bases and J 1 base, with 9 bases left between them. The germline V gene encodes CDR1 KGHSH and CDR2 LQKENI. The CDR3 length is 15 residues. For the CDR3, the DNA is TGTGCCAGCTCACCTGTCAGGGGAACTAATGAAAAACTGTTTTTT. Its translation is CASSPVRGTNEKLFF.

The chain couples TRBV9 to TRBJ1-2, with TRBD1 as a possible D gene (6 bases). The germline V gene encodes CDR1 SGDLS and CDR2 YYNGEE. The CDR3 spans 15 residues. Trimming cost V 2 bases and J 6 bases, with 17 bases left between them. The CDR3 spells CASSVTGQSGHGYTF. CDR3 nucleotides: TGTGCCAGCAGCGTTACAGGGCAGTCGGGCCATGGCTACACCTTC.

The CDR3 bases are TGTGCCAGCAGTTTAAGGCAGGGCATCACTGAAGCTTTCTTT. It yields the protein CASSLRQGITEAFF. The chain combines TRBV28 with TRBJ1-1; perhaps TRBD1 as D (5 bases). CDR1 MDHEN and CDR2 SYDVKM come from the germline V gene. The CDR3 runs 14 residues. The V gene lost 2 bases and the J gene lost 4 bases, with 11 bases spanning the gap.

J is TRBJ1-6 and V is TRBV27, with D possibly being TRBD1 (6 bases). Germline values: CDR1 MNHEY, CDR2 SMNVEV (reference sequence). V lost 2 bases, J lost 3 bases, and 8 bases lay in between. The CDR3 loop spans 15 amino acids. The CDR3 coding sequence is TGTGCCAGCAGTTTAGGAGGGGGCTATAATTCACCCCTCCACTTT. Its protein is CASSLGGGYNSPLHF.

V gene TRBV5-6 combines with J gene TRBJ1-1; D remains ambiguous. The V gene's germline CDR1 is SGHDT and CDR2 YYEEEE. V gave up 4 bases and J gave up 4 bases, with 14 bases separating them. The CDR3 is 14 residues long. Written as DNA, the CDR3 is TGTGCCAGCAGCCAAGAAACCTGGGGCACTGAAGCTTTCTTT. This translates into CASSQETWGTEAFF.